Listed here are 14 T cell receptor beta chains from one sample, sequenced in a study of blood T cell repertoires in COVID-19. Clones were read by immunoSEQ multiplex PCR, and TCRdb kept only the in-frame ones, dropping some. The sample yields 53,000 or so clones, roughly 88% seen once. Sequenced sample: peripheral blood. These receptors were taken from an elderly man with acute or convalescent COVID-19.

The chain joins TRBV12-5 to TRBJ2-1; D ambiguous. This CDR3 comprises 14 residues. The germline V gene has CDR1 LGHNT and CDR2 FRNRAP. Between the trimmed V and J ends, which lost 7 bases and 0 bases, there was a span of 10 bases. The CDR3 region is CASAQRSSYNEQFF. In nucleotides, the CDR3 is TGTGCTAGTGCCCAGCGAAGCTCCTACAATGAGCAGTTCTTC.

This sequence joins TRBV14 and TRBJ2-7; D might be TRBD1 (5 bases). CDR3 size: 12 residues. Per germline, CDR1 SGHDN and CDR2 FVKESK. V was pared by 4 bases and J by 4 bases, with 8 bases between. CDR3: CASSLPGYEQYF. CDR3 nucleotide sequence: TGTGCCAGCAGCCTACCAGGGTACGAGCAGTACTTC.

The chain is built from TRBV29-1 and TRBJ2-5; possible D gene TRBD2, 5 bases. V was clipped by 6 bases and J by 5 bases, with 16 bases between them. The CDR3 has 13 amino acids. The V gene's germline CDR1 is SQVTM and CDR2 ANQGSEA. The CDR3 DNA sequence: TGCAGCGTGGGCGGTGGCGGGTCGGAGACCCAGTACTTC. Its protein product is CSVGGGGSETQYF.

The V call is TRBV7-9, the J call TRBJ2-7, with D possibly TRBD1 on 6 matching bases. Germline loops: CDR1 SEHNR, CDR2 FQNEAQ (reference sequence). Trimming stripped 11 bases from V and 2 bases from J, with 13 bases between. The length of the CDR3 is 12 residues. The CDR3: CAFSDSPYEQYF. As DNA, the CDR3 is TGTGCCTTTTCGGACAGTCCCTACGAGCAGTACTTC. The full variable domain, with the rest looked up from reference TRBV7-9 and TRBJ2-7, is DTGVSQNPRHKITKRGQNVTFRCDPISEHNRLYWYRQTLGQGPEFLTYFQNEAQLEKSRLLSDRFSAERPKGSFSTLEIQRTEQGDSAMYLCAFSDSPYEQYFGPGTRLTVT.

There are a few counts of this clone. The chain links TRBV12-5 to TRBJ1-1, with D perhaps matching TRBD1 (5 bases). This CDR3 has 15 amino acids. The V gene's germline CDR1 is LGHNT and CDR2 FRNRAP. V lost 5 bases to trimming and J lost 0 bases, with 13 bases between them. CDR3 sequence: CASGHPGRLNTEAFF. The CDR3 DNA is TGTGCTAGTGGTCATCCAGGGAGGTTGAACACTGAAGCTTTCTTT.

The gene calls are TRBV7-6 and TRBJ1-3, with unresolved D. Germline V gene sequence: CDR1 SGHVS, CDR2 FNYEAQ. Trimming removed 5 bases at V and 0 bases at J, with 14 bases between. This CDR3 is built from 16 residues. CDR3 sequence (DNA): TGTGCCAGCAGCCTAATGGAGTATAGCTCTGGAAACACCATATATTTT. It encodes CASSLMEYSSGNTIYF.

The rearrangement uses TRBV7-9 and TRBJ2-3, with a tentative D call TRBD1 (5 bases). V shed 2 bases and J shed 2 bases, with 8 bases lying between them. The CDR3 sequence is 14 residues long. The germline V gene has CDR1 SEHNR and CDR2 FQNEAQ (reference sequence). CDR3 sequence reads: CASSLRGFTDTQYF. The CDR3 DNA reads TGTGCCAGCAGCTTAAGGGGTTTCACAGATACGCAGTATTTT.

The CDR3 DNA reads TGTGCCATCAGTGAGTCAGCGACGTCGTGGGAGCAGTACTTC. Its translation: CAISESATSWEQYF. The chain carries TRBV10-3 and TRBJ2-7; D ambiguous. The V end was cut by 0 bases, the J end by 7 bases, with 13 bases between. The CDR3 is 14 amino acids. From germline, CDR1 is ENHRY and CDR2 SYGVKD.

This clone was counted many times. This sequence joins TRBV14 and TRBJ1-2; D is perhaps TRBD1 (6 bases). Deletions cut 0 bases from V and 8 bases from J, with 13 bases between. CDR1 and CDR2 (germline): SGHDN, FVKESK. The CDR3 is 14 amino acids. CDR3 nucleotide sequence: TGTGCCAGCAGCCAAGAAAGGCAGGGGAAGGGCTACACCTTC. Amino acid sequence: CASSQERQGKGYTF.

The chain recombines TRBV5-1 with TRBJ2-7; unclear D gene. CDR3 length equals 14 residues. The V end was cut by 0 bases, the J end by 6 bases, with 13 bases between. Germline assignment: CDR1 SGHRS and CDR2 YFSETQ. The CDR3 DNA is TGCGCCAGCAGCTTGGGTGGCTCCCTCTCCGAGCAGTACTTC. Translated: CASSLGGSLSEQYF. The full variable domain, in which reference TRBV5-1 and TRBJ2-7 provide the parts outside the CDR3, is KAGVTQTPRYLIKTRGQQVTLSCSPISGHRSVSWYQQTPGQGLQFLFEYFSETQRNKGNFPGRFSGRQFSNSRSEMNVSTLELGDSALYLCASSLGGSLSEQYFGPGTRLTVT.

The chain has TRBV6-4 and TRBJ1-2, with TRBD1 matching 8 bases. Germline V gene sequence: CDR1 MRHNA, CDR2 SNTAGT. The CDR3 has 14 amino acids. With V trimmed by 6 bases and J by 4 bases, 7 bases remained unmatched. In DNA, the CDR3 is TGTGCCAGCAGCCTGACAGGGGATACCTATGGCTACACCTTC. It specifies CASSLTGDTYGYTF.

The chain recombines TRBV5-5 with TRBJ2-2, with D tentatively TRBD1 (6 bases). Trimming took off 5 bases at V and 0 bases at J, with 11 bases between the two ends. The CDR3 is made up of 15 amino acids. The germline V gene encodes CDR1 SGHKS and CDR2 YYEKEE (reference sequence). The CDR3 loop is CASRIGGTNTGELFF. DNA of the CDR3: TGTGCCAGCAGGATAGGGGGAACGAACACCGGGGAGCTGTTTTTT.

This clone was detected a few times. The chain uses TRBV24-1 and TRBJ1-5; maybe TRBD1 (6 bases). Germline CDR1 is KGHDR and CDR2 is SFDVKD. This CDR3 has 16 residues. Trimming stripped 3 bases from V and 1 base from J, with 12 bases between. CDR3 loop: CATSDIDRRSNQPQHF. The CDR3 nucleotides are TGTGCCACCAGTGATATAGACAGGAGGAGCAATCAGCCCCAGCATTTT.

This clone was observed a single time. This chain uses TRBV7-2 with TRBJ2-2; 9 nucleotides line up with TRBD2. The ends lost 1 base at V and 7 bases at J; junction bases unmatched: 7. Germline CDR1 and CDR2: SGHTA and FQGNSA. The CDR3 extends over 16 amino acids. The CDR3 region is CASSLVGTSRSGELFF. CDR3 bases: TGTGCCAGCAGCTTAGTAGGGACTAGCAGGAGCGGGGAGCTGTTTTTT.